This T cell receptor (beta chain) was profiled in a study of naive and memory T cell subsets. Many counts were recorded for this clonotype. Trimming pared 0 bases from V and 6 bases from J, leaving 7 bases between. The CDR3 runs 13 residues. CDR1 is LGHNA, CDR2 YNFKEQ, per germline. Two oligonucleotides, mixed equimolar, formed the beta constant-region primer covering TRBC1 and TRBC2. The ligated cDNA underwent four PCR rounds using SP2 and nested alpha and beta constant-region primers. Via MiXCR, TCRdb re-called the UMI-ligation and nested PCR reads, giving one row per CDR3 protein. The sample has some 83,000 distinct CDR3 sequences; about 8.2% are singletons.

The source is a human donor in good health. The chain joins TRBV4-2 to TRBJ2-3, with no clear D. The sequencing input was naive CD8+ T cells from blood. CDR3 residues: CASSQEGLDTQYF. The CDR3 DNA reads as TGTGCCAGCAGCCAAGAAGGGTTGGATACGCAGTATTTT.